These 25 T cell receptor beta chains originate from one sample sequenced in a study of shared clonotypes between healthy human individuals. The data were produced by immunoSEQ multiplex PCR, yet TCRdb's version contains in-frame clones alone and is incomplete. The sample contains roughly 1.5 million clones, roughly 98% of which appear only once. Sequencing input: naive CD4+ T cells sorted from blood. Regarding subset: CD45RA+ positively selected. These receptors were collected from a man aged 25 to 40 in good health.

CDR3 bases: TGTGCCAGAAGTTCTCGAGGAGGCTCCTACGAGCAGTACTTC. Its protein is CARSSRGGSYEQYF. The chain has TRBV5-3 and TRBJ2-7; perhaps TRBD2 as D (5 bases). TRBV5-3 falls under the ORF class, with uncertain function. The V end was cut by 5 bases, the J end by 0 bases, with 12 bases between. The CDR3 totals 14 residues.

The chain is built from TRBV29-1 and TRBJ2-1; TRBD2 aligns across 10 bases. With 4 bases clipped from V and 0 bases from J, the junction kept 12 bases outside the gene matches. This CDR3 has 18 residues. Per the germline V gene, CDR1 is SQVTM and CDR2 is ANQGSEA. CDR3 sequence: CSVVLASGRPSSYNEQFF. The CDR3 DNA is TGCAGCGTTGTGTTGGCTAGCGGGAGACCCAGCTCCTACAATGAGCAGTTCTTC.

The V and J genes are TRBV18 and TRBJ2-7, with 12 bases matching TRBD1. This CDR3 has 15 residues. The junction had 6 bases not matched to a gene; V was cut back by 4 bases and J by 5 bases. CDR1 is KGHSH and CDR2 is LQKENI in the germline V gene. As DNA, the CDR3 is TGTGCCAGCTCACGGACCGGGACAGGGGGCCACGAGCAGTACTTC. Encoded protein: CASSRTGTGGHEQYF. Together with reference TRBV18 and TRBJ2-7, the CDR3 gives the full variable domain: NAGVMQNPRHLVRRRGQEARLRCSPMKGHSHVYWYRQLPEEGLKFMVYLQKENIIDESGMPKERFSAEFPKEGPSILRIQQVVRGDSAAYFCASSRTGTGGHEQYFGPGTRLTVT.

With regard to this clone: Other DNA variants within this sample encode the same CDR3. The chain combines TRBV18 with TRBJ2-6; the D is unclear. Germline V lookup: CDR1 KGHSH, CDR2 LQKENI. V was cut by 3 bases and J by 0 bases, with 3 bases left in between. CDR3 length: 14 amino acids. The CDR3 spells CASSPSSGANVLTF. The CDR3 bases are TGTGCCAGCTCACCGAGCTCTGGGGCCAACGTCCTGACTTTC.

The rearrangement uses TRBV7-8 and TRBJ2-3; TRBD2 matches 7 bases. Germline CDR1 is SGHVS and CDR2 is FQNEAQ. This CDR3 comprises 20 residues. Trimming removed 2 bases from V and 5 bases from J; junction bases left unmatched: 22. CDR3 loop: CASSLPGPRVRRENRDTQYF. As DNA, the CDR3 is TGTGCCAGCAGCTTACCAGGCCCCCGCGTGCGGCGGGAGAACCGAGATACGCAGTATTTT.

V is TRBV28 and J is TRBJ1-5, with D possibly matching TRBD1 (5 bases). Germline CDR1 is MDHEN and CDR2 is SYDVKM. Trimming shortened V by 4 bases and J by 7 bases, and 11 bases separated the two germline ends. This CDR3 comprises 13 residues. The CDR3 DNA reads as TGTGCCAGCAGTTGGGGGGAGAGGCAGCCCCAGCATTTT. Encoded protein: CASSWGERQPQHF.

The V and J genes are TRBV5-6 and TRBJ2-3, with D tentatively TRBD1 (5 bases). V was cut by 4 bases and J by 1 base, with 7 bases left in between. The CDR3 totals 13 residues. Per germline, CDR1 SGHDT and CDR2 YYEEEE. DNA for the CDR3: TGTGCCAGCAGCCCGACAGGCACAGATACGCAGTATTTT. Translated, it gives CASSPTGTDTQYF.

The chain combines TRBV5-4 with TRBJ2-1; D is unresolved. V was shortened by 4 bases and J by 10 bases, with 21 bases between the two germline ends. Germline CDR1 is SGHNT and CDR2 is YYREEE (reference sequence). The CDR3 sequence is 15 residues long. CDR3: CASSPQMTGAREQFF. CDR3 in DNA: TGTGCCAGCAGCCCACAGATGACCGGCGCAAGGGAGCAGTTCTTC.

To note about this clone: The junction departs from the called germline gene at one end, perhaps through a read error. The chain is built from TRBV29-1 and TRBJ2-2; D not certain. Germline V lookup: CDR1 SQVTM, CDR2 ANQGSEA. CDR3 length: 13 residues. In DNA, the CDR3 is TGCAGTGTTGGAAAGCGCGGTACCGGGGAGCTGTTTTTT. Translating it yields CSVGKRGTGELFF.

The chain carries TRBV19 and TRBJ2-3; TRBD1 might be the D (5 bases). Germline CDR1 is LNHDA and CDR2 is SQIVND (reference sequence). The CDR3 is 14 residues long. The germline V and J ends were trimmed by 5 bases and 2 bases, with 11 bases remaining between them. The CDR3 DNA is TGTGCCAGTAGTCTACAGGAATACACAGATACGCAGTATTTT. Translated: CASSLQEYTDTQYF.

CDR3 sequence: CASSYSGIRDYNEQFF. The CDR3 DNA is TGCGCCAGCAGTTATAGCGGGATAAGGGATTACAATGAGCAGTTCTTC. The V gene is TRBV10-1, the J gene TRBJ2-1; 8 bases line up with TRBD2. There are 16 residues in the CDR3. The germline V gene encodes CDR1 WNHNN and CDR2 SYGVQD (reference sequence). J was trimmed by 4 bases and V by 5 bases; bases with no gene match: 10.

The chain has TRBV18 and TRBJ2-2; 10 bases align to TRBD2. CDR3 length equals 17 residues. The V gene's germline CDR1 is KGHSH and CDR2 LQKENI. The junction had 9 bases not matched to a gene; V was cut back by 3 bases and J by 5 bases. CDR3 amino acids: CASSPLASGRGTGELFF. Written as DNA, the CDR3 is TGTGCCAGCTCACCCCTGGCTAGCGGGAGAGGTACCGGGGAGCTGTTTTTT. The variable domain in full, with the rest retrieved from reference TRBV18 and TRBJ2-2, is NAGVMQNPRHLVRRRGQEARLRCSPMKGHSHVYWYRQLPEEGLKFMVYLQKENIIDESGMPKERFSAEFPKEGPSILRIQQVVRGDSAAYFCASSPLASGRGTGELFFGEGSRLTVL.

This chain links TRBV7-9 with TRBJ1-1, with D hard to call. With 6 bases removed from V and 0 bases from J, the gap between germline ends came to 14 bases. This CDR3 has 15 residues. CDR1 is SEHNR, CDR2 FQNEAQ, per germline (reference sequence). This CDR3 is CASRPKIPLNTEAFF. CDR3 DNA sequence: TGTGCCAGCAGGCCCAAGATTCCGTTGAACACTGAAGCTTTCTTT.

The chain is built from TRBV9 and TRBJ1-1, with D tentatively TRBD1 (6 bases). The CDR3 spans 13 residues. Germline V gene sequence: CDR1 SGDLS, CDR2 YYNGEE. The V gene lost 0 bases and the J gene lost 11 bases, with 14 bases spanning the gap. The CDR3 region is CASSVGWGAAAFF. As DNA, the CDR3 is TGTGCCAGCAGCGTAGGTTGGGGGGCGGCTGCTTTCTTT.

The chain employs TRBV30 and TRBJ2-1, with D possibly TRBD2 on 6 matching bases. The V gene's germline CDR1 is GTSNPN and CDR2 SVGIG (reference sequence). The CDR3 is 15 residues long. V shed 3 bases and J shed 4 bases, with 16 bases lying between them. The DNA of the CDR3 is TGTGCCTGGAGCGACCGTAAGCGGGTTTACAATGAGCAGTTCTTC. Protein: CAWSDRKRVYNEQFF.

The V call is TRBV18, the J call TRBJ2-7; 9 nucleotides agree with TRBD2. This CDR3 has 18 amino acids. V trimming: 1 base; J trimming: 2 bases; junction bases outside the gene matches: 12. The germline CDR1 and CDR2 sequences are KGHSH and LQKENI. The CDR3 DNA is TGTGCCAGCTCACCACAATCTGGGAGACTAGCGGCAACCTACGAGCAGTACTTC. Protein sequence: CASSPQSGRLAATYEQYF. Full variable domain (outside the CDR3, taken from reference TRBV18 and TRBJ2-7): NAGVMQNPRHLVRRRGQEARLRCSPMKGHSHVYWYRQLPEEGLKFMVYLQKENIIDESGMPKERFSAEFPKEGPSILRIQQVVRGDSAAYFCASSPQSGRLAATYEQYFGPGTRLTVT.

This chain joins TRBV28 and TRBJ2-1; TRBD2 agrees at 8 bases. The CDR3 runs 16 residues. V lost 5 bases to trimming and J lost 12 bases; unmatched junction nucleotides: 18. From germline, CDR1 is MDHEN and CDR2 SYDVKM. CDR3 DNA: TGTGCCAGCAGTGCCCCGGGACTAGGCGAGGATGTGGGGCAGTTCTTC. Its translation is CASSAPGLGEDVGQFF.

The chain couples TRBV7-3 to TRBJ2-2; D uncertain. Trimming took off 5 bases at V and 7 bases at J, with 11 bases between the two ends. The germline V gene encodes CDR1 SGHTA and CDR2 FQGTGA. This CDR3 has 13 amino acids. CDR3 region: CASSPLEGGELFF. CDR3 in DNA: TGTGCCAGCAGCCCCCTCGAAGGCGGGGAGCTGTTTTTT. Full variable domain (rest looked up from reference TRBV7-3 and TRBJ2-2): GAGVSQTPSNKVTEKGKYVELRCDPISGHTALYWYRQSLGQGPEFLIYFQGTGAADDSGLPNDRFFAVRPEGSVSTLKIQRTERGDSAVYLCASSPLEGGELFFGEGSRLTVL.

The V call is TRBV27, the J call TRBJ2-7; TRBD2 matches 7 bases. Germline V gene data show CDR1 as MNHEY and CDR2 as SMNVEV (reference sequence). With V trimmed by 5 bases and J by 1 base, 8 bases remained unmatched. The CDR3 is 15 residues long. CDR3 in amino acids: CASSGERDPSYEQYF. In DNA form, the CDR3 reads TGTGCCAGCAGTGGGGAGCGGGACCCTTCCTACGAGCAGTACTTC.

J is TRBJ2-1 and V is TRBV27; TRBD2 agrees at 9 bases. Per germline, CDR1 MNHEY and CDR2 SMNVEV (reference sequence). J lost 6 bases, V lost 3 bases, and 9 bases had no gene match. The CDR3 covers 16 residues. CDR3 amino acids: CASSFGRAGGRNEQFF. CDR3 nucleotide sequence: TGTGCCAGCAGTTTTGGGCGCGCGGGAGGGCGCAATGAGCAGTTCTTC.

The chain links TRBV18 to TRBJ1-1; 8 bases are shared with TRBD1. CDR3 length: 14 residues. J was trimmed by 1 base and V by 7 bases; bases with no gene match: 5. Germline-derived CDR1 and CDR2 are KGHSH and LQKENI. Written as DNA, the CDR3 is TGTGCCAGCTACCCAGGGGGCAAGAACACTGAAGCTTTCTTT. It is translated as CASYPGGKNTEAFF.

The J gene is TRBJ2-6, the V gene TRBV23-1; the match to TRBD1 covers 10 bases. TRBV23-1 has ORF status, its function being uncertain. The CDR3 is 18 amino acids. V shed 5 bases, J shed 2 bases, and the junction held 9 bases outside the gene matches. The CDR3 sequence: CASSWRDRGLPGANVLTF. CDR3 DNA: TGCGCCAGCAGTTGGCGCGACAGGGGGCTCCCTGGGGCCAACGTCCTGACTTTC.

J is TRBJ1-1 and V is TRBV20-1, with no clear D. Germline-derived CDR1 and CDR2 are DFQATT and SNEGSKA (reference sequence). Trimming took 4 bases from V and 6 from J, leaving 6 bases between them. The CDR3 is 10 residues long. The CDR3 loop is CSAKGPEAFF. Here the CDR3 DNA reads TGCAGTGCTAAGGGTCCTGAAGCTTTCTTT.

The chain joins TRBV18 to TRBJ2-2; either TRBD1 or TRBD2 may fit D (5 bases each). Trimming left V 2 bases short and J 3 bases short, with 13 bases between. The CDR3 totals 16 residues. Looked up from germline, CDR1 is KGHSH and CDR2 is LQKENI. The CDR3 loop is CASSPEGRADTGELFF. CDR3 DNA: TGTGCCAGCTCACCAGAGGGACGAGCCGACACCGGGGAGCTGTTTTTT.

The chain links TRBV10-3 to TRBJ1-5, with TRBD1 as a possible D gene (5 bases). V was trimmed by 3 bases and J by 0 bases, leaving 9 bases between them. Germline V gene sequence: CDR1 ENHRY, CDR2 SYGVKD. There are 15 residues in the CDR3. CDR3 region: CAISDGGVSNQPQHF. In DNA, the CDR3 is TGTGCCATCAGTGATGGGGGGGTTAGCAATCAGCCCCAGCATTTT.